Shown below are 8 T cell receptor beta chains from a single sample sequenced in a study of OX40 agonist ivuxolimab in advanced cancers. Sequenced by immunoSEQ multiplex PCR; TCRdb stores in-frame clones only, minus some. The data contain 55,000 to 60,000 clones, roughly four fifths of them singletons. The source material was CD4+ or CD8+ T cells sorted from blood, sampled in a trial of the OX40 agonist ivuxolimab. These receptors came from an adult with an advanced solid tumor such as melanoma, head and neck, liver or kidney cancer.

CDR3 coding DNA: TGTGCCAGCAGCTTGCCGCGGGACAGGGGTGGGGAGCAGTACTTC. This encodes CASSLPRDRGGEQYF. The chain combines TRBV5-4 with TRBJ2-7; 10 bases map to TRBD1. The germline gives CDR1 SGHNT, CDR2 YYREEE (reference sequence). This CDR3 has 15 amino acids. Unmatched junction bases numbered 8, after V lost 1 base and J lost 7 bases.

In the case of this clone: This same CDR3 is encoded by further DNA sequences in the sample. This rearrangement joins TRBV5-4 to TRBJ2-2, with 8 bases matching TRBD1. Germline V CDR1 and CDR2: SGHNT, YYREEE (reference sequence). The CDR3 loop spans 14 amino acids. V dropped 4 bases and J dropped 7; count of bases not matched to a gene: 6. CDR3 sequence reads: CASSGQGASGELFF. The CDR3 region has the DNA TGTGCCAGCAGCGGGCAGGGGGCTAGCGGGGAGCTGTTTTTT.

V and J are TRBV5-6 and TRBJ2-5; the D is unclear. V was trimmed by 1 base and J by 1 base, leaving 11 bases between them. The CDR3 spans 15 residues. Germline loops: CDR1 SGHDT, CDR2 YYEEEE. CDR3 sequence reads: CASSLSGQAQETQYF. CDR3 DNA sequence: TGTGCCAGCAGCTTGTCGGGTCAGGCCCAAGAGACCCAGTACTTC.

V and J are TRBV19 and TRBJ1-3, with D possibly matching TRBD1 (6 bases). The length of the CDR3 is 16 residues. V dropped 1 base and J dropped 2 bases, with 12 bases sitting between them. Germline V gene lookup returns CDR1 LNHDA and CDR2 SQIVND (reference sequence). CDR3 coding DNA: TGTGCCAGTAGTATAGGGGACAAAAGCGCTGGAAACACCATATATTTT. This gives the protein CASSIGDKSAGNTIYF.

The CDR3 reads CASSLEGFGTGYTF. DNA of the CDR3: TGTGCCAGCAGCTTGGAGGGGTTTGGGACTGGCTACACCTTC. V gene TRBV5-6 combines with J gene TRBJ1-2; possible D gene TRBD1, 5 bases. Trimming removed 0 bases from V and 7 bases from J, with 13 bases in between. In germline, CDR1 is SGHDT, CDR2 YYEEEE. The CDR3 runs to 14 residues.

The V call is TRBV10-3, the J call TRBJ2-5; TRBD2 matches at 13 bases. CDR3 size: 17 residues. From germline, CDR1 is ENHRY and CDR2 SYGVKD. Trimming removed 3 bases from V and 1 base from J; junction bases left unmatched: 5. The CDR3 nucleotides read TGTGCCATCAGTGAACCCGGACTAGCGGGGGCCCAAGAGACCCAGTACTTC. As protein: CAISEPGLAGAQETQYF.

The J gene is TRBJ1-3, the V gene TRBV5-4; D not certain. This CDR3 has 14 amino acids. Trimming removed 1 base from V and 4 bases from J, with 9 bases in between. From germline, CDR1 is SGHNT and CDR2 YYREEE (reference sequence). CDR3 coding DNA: TGTGCCAGCAGCTTGACGGCGGGGGGAAACACCATATATTTT. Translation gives CASSLTAGGNTIYF.

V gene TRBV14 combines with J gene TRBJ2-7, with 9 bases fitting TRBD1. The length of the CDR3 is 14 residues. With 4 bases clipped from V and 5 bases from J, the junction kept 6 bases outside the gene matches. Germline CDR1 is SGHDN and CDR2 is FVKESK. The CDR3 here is CASSLGQGYNEQYF. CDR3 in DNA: TGTGCCAGCAGCCTGGGACAGGGTTACAACGAGCAGTACTTC.